A selection of T cell receptor beta chains follows, all from one sample in a study of OX40 agonist ivuxolimab in advanced cancers. This table comes from immunoSEQ multiplex PCR, and its TCRdb copy is limited to in-frame clones, with some not included. The sample yields tens of thousands of clones, 81% seen once. Material: CD4+ or CD8+ T cells sorted from blood, obtained in a trial of the OX40 agonist ivuxolimab. All receptors come from an adult with an advanced solid tumor such as melanoma, head and neck, liver or kidney cancer. CDR3s include the opening cysteine and the closing phenylalanine or tryptophan. D genes are given only for firm matches. Size is omitted from some rows. Given values are once, few, many or a class for expanded clones.

J: TRBJ2-7; D: .; size: .; length: 13; V: TRBV28; CDR3: CASSQPANREQYF; DNA: TGTGCCAGCAGCCAACCAGCGAACCGCGAGCAGTACTTC
J: TRBJ2-7; D: .; size: .; length: 14; V: TRBV5-4; CDR3: CASSGKTGAGEQYF; DNA: TGTGCCAGCAGCGGAAAGACAGGTGCCGGGGAGCAGTACTTC
J: TRBJ1-6; D: .; size: .; length: 15; V: TRBV9; CDR3: CASSVAGREGSPLHF; DNA: TGTGCCAGCAGCGTAGCTGGCAGGGAAGGTTCACCCCTCCACTTT
J: TRBJ1-1; D: .; size: .; length: 16; V: TRBV7-8; CDR3: CASSLYRTGMNTEAFF; DNA: TGTGCCAGCAGCCTCTATAGGACGGGGATGAACACTGAAGCTTTCTTT
J: TRBJ1-5; D: .; size: few; length: 18; V: TRBV7-9; CDR3: CASSLGFGGAKADQPQHF; DNA: TGTGCCAGCAGCTTAGGGTTCGGGGGGGCCAAGGCGGATCAGCCCCAGCATTTT
J: TRBJ1-1; D: TRBD1; size: .; length: 13; V: TRBV19; CDR3: CASSTTGDTEAFF; DNA: TGTGCCAGTAGTACCACAGGGGACACTGAAGCTTTCTTT
J: TRBJ1-2; D: .; size: once; length: 18; V: TRBV7-2; CDR3: CASSLGISPALINYGYTF; DNA: TGTGCCAGCAGCTTAGGAATATCCCCCGCCCTAATTAACTATGGCTACACCTTC
J: TRBJ1-5; D: .; size: few; length: 16; V: TRBV2; CDR3: CASNSQGRGSNQPQHF; DNA: TGTGCCAGCAATTCCCAGGGGCGAGGTAGCAATCAGCCCCAGCATTTT
J: TRBJ1-1; D: TRBD1; size: few; length: 13; V: TRBV11-1; CDR3: CASGQGGRTEAFF; DNA: TGTGCCAGCGGCCAGGGGGGTCGGACTGAAGCTTTCTTT
J: TRBJ1-4; D: .; size: few; length: 16; V: TRBV7-2; CDR3: CASSSGGPSRNEKLFF; DNA: TGTGCCAGCAGCTCCGGCGGCCCCTCCCGTAATGAAAAACTGTTTTTT
J: TRBJ1-2; D: TRBD1; size: .; length: 15; V: TRBV5-4; CDR3: CASSLGDRGGYGYTF; DNA: TGTGCCAGCAGCTTGGGGGACAGGGGAGGCTATGGCTACACCTTC
J: TRBJ1-2; D: .; size: .; length: 14; V: TRBV11-2; CDR3: CASSLEGIGSGYTF; DNA: TGTGCCAGCAGCTTAGAAGGTATAGGAAGTGGCTACACCTTC
J: TRBJ2-3; D: .; size: .; length: 15; V: TRBV27; CDR3: CASSLSLRGTDTQYF; DNA: TGTGCCAGCAGTTTATCTCTCCGGGGGACGGATACGCAGTATTTT
J: TRBJ2-2; D: .; size: .; length: 16; V: TRBV5-1; CDR3: CASSSSGAGTTGELFF; DNA: TGCGCCAGCAGCTCGTCCGGGGCGGGTACCACCGGGGAGCTGTTTTTT
J: TRBJ2-6; D: TRBD1; size: .; length: 19; V: TRBV19; CDR3: CASSASGQASSSGANVLTF; DNA: TGTGCCAGTAGTGCCTCCGGACAGGCATCGAGCTCTGGGGCCAACGTCCTGACTTTC
J: TRBJ1-3; D: .; size: .; length: 15; V: TRBV2; CDR3: CASAYGGAGGNTIYF; DNA: TGTGCCAGCGCCTACGGGGGCGCGGGTGGAAACACCATATATTTT
J: TRBJ2-3; D: TRBD1; size: .; length: 15; V: TRBV12-5; CDR3: CASGLPFRDRGTQYF; DNA: TGTGCTAGTGGTTTGCCCTTCCGGGACAGGGGTACGCAGTATTTT
J: TRBJ2-3; D: .; size: .; length: 14; V: TRBV19; CDR3: CASSINRLADTQYF; DNA: TGTGCCAGTAGTATTAATAGGCTAGCAGATACGCAGTATTTT
J: TRBJ2-5; D: .; size: .; length: 15; V: TRBV10-3; CDR3: CAISESSIRQETQYF; DNA: TGTGCCATCAGTGAAAGTTCCATTCGCCAAGAGACCCAGTACTTC
J: TRBJ2-5; D: TRBD1; size: .; length: 14; V: TRBV2; CDR3: CASGRTGVRETQYF; DNA: TGTGCCAGCGGCCGGACAGGGGTGCGAGAGACCCAGTACTTC
J: TRBJ2-7; D: .; size: .; length: 15; V: TRBV6-1; CDR3: CASSDRGLIPYEQYF; DNA: TGTGCCAGCAGTGATAGGGGCCTAATCCCCTACGAGCAGTACTTC
J: TRBJ2-7; D: .; size: .; length: 15; V: TRBV18; CDR3: CASSLTTGSRGEQYF; DNA: TGTGCCAGCTCACTGACGACAGGCTCCCGGGGCGAGCAGTACTTC
J: TRBJ2-2; D: .; size: .; length: 13; V: TRBV11-3; CDR3: CASTNTNTGELFF; DNA: TGTGCCAGCACCAACACGAACACCGGGGAGCTGTTTTTT
J: TRBJ2-7; D: .; size: .; length: 14; V: TRBV5-4; CDR3: CASSPRDTDYEQYF; DNA: TGTGCCAGCAGCCCACGGGACACGGACTACGAGCAGTACTTC
J: TRBJ2-3; D: .; size: .; length: 16; V: TRBV4-1; CDR3: CASSQEFGTSTDTQYF; DNA: TGCGCCAGCAGCCAAGAATTTGGGACTAGCACAGATACGCAGTATTTT
J: TRBJ1-5; D: .; size: .; length: 14; V: TRBV6-1; CDR3: CASSPEHSNQPQHF; DNA: TGTGCCAGCAGTCCAGAACATAGCAATCAGCCCCAGCATTTT
J: TRBJ2-3; D: .; size: .; length: 16; V: TRBV10-3; CDR3: CAISDRRGGGADTQYF; DNA: TGTGCCATCAGTGATCGGAGGGGGGGCGGGGCAGATACGCAGTATTTT
J: TRBJ2-2; D: TRBD1; size: .; length: 15; V: TRBV4-1; CDR3: CASSYAGQGTGELFF; DNA: TGCGCCAGCAGTTACGCGGGACAGGGGACCGGGGAGCTGTTTTTT
J: TRBJ2-7; D: TRBD1; size: .; length: 15; V: TRBV28; CDR3: CASSYGQGAPDEQYF; DNA: TGTGCCAGCAGTTATGGACAGGGGGCCCCGGACGAGCAGTACTTC
J: TRBJ1-3; D: TRBD1; size: .; length: 16; V: TRBV7-2; CDR3: CASSLVRGQGGNTIYF; DNA: TGTGCCAGCAGCTTAGTTCGGGGACAGGGGGGAAACACCATATATTTT
J: TRBJ1-3; D: TRBD1; size: .; length: 16; V: TRBV15; CDR3: CATSRSGTGAGNTIYF; DNA: TGTGCCACCAGCAGATCCGGGACAGGGGCTGGAAACACCATATATTTT
J: TRBJ1-1; D: .; size: .; length: 14; V: TRBV12-5; CDR3: CASGLPSGDTEAFF; DNA: TGTGCTAGTGGTCTCCCCTCCGGGGACACTGAAGCTTTCTTT
J: TRBJ2-2; D: .; size: once; length: 15; V: TRBV25-1; CDR3: CASSRTGPNTGELFF; DNA: TGTGCCAGCAGTAGGACGGGGCCGAACACCGGGGAGCTGTTTTTT
J: TRBJ1-1; D: .; size: .; length: 13; V: TRBV19; CDR3: CASRSLLGTEAFF; DNA: TGTGCCAGTAGGTCCCTCTTGGGCACTGAAGCTTTCTTT
J: TRBJ2-3; D: .; size: .; length: 13; V: TRBV18; CDR3: CASSPRTTDTQYF; DNA: TGTGCCAGCTCACCACGGACCACAGATACGCAGTATTTT
J: TRBJ1-5; D: .; size: .; length: 12; V: TRBV7-9; CDR3: CASSFGSQPQHF; DNA: TGTGCCAGCAGCTTTGGAAGTCAGCCCCAGCATTTT
J: TRBJ2-3; D: .; size: .; length: 14; V: TRBV29-1; CDR3: CSVRGRTGTDTQYF; DNA: TGCAGTGTAAGGGGCCGCACCGGCACAGATACGCAGTATTTT
J: TRBJ2-5; D: .; size: .; length: 18; V: TRBV6-1; CDR3: CASSVPGGGGLISETQYF; DNA: TGTGCCAGCAGTGTCCCCGGAGGGGGGGGGTTAATTTCGGAGACCCAGTACTTC
J: TRBJ2-1; D: TRBD1; size: .; length: 15; V: TRBV2; CDR3: CASSPGTGGFSEQFF; DNA: TGTGCCAGCAGCCCGGGGACAGGGGGCTTCAGTGAGCAGTTCTTC
J: TRBJ1-1; D: .; size: .; length: 16; V: TRBV6-6; CDR3: CASTSSEGPEDTEAFF; DNA: TGTGCCAGCACCTCATCGGAGGGCCCGGAGGACACTGAAGCTTTCTTT
J: TRBJ2-7; D: TRBD1; size: .; length: 15; V: TRBV5-4; CDR3: CASSFDRGLVYEQYF; DNA: TGTGCCAGCAGCTTCGACAGGGGGTTAGTCTACGAGCAGTACTTC
J: TRBJ2-7; D: .; size: few; length: 13; V: TRBV6-5; CDR3: CASSRTESYEQYF; DNA: TGTGCCAGCAGTCGGACCGAGTCCTACGAGCAGTACTTC
J: TRBJ1-3; D: .; size: .; length: 15; V: TRBV5-6; CDR3: CASSFKQGDGNTIYF; DNA: TGTGCCAGCAGCTTTAAGCAGGGCGATGGAAACACCATATATTTT
J: TRBJ2-1; D: TRBD2; size: .; length: 14; V: TRBV7-9; CDR3: CASRESGGDNEQFF; DNA: TGTGCCAGCAGGGAGAGCGGGGGGGACAATGAGCAGTTCTTC
J: TRBJ2-3; D: .; size: .; length: 15; V: TRBV29-1; CDR3: CSARQSRGVTDTQYF; DNA: TGCAGCGCCCGCCAATCCAGGGGGGTCACAGATACGCAGTATTTT
J: TRBJ1-2; D: TRBD1; size: .; length: 15; V: TRBV5-1; CDR3: CASSLEGQGVNGYTF; DNA: TGCGCCAGCAGCTTGGAAGGACAGGGAGTGAACGGCTACACCTTC
J: TRBJ1-2; D: .; size: .; length: 17; V: TRBV19; CDR3: CASSVPGTQRDLYGYTF; DNA: TGTGCCAGTAGTGTCCCCGGGACTCAAAGGGATCTCTATGGCTACACCTTC
J: TRBJ2-2; D: .; size: .; length: 14; V: TRBV7-2; CDR3: CASSLAAGSGELFF; DNA: TGTGCCAGCAGCTTAGCCGCGGGTTCCGGGGAGCTGTTTTTT